These 25 T cell receptor beta chains share one sample of origin, sequenced in a study of blood T cell repertoires in COVID-19. Produced via immunoSEQ multiplex PCR; TCRdb's table is partial and in-frame only. The sample shows 450,000 or so clones, around 90% of them seen only once. Sequencing was done on a sample of peripheral blood. The receptor source for this set is a young man with COVID-19, enrolled during active disease.

The genes are TRBV24-1 and TRBJ2-2, with 14 bases identical to TRBD2. The V gene's germline CDR1 is KGHDR and CDR2 SFDVKD. This CDR3 spans 16 amino acids. Unmatched junction bases numbered 5, after V lost 6 bases and J lost 6 bases. The CDR3 DNA reads as TGTGCCACCAGTCGTCCGGGACTAGCGGGAGCCGGGGAGCTGTTTTTT. Translation: CATSRPGLAGAGELFF.

This clone was seen a single time. This chain joins TRBV5-4 and TRBJ2-1; tentative D call: TRBD2 (6 bases). Germline CDR1 reads SGHNT; CDR2 reads YYREEE (reference sequence). The V end was cut by 0 bases, the J end by 9 bases, with 10 bases between. CDR3 size: 13 residues. This chain's CDR3 is CASSLGAAGEQFF. CDR3 coding DNA: TGTGCCAGCAGCTTGGGGGCAGCGGGTGAGCAGTTCTTC.

V gene TRBV5-5 combines with J gene TRBJ2-7; D possibly corresponds to TRBD1 (5 bases). Germline CDR1 and CDR2: SGHKS and YYEKEE (reference sequence). The CDR3 consists of 14 residues. Trimming cost V 4 bases and J 2 bases, with 13 bases left between them. The CDR3 is CASSPPQGTYEQYF. The CDR3 nucleotides are TGTGCCAGCAGCCCGCCCCAGGGCACCTACGAGCAGTACTTC.

The sample holds one count of this clone. The chain joins TRBV13 to TRBJ1-1; 7 bases match TRBD1. Trimming at V came to 5 bases and at J to 6 bases, leaving 9 bases not matched to a gene. Germline V gives CDR1 PRHDT, CDR2 FYEKMQ (reference sequence). The CDR3 runs 14 residues. CDR3 sequence: CASSPTGSGAEAFF. CDR3 in DNA: TGTGCCAGCAGCCCGACAGGGAGTGGCGCTGAAGCTTTCTTT.

The chain recombines TRBV4-1 with TRBJ2-7; 8 bases align to TRBD2. Germline loops: CDR1 MGHRA, CDR2 YSYEKL. Unmatched junction bases numbered 6, after V lost 1 base and J lost 1 base. The CDR3 extends over 16 amino acids. CDR3 region: CASSQGPAGVSYEQYF. In DNA form, the CDR3 reads TGCGCCAGCAGCCAAGGGCCAGCGGGAGTTTCCTACGAGCAGTACTTC.

The rearrangement links TRBV20-1 to TRBJ2-2; D is unclear. From germline, CDR1 is DFQATT and CDR2 SNEGSKA (reference sequence). V was trimmed by 3 bases and J by 6 bases, leaving 14 bases between them. CDR3 size: 14 residues. The chain's CDR3 is CSASAPTFSGELFF. CDR3 bases: TGCAGTGCTAGTGCTCCGACTTTTTCCGGGGAGCTGTTTTTT.

The rearrangement uses TRBV2 and TRBJ2-7, with TRBD2 as a possible D gene (5 bases). Trimming removed 3 bases from V and 0 bases from J, with 12 bases in between. Germline CDR1 reads SNHLY; CDR2 reads FYNNEI. The CDR3 covers 15 residues. The CDR3 region is CASSDSRRLSYEQYF. The CDR3 DNA reads TGTGCCAGCAGTGACTCTAGGAGGCTCTCCTACGAGCAGTACTTC.

This clone was picked up a small number of times. The J gene is TRBJ1-4, the V gene TRBV18, with 7 bases fitting TRBD1. The trim removed 3 bases at V and 3 bases at J, leaving 1 base unmatched. From germline, CDR1 is KGHSH and CDR2 LQKENI. This CDR3 has 14 residues. The CDR3 here is CASSPTGSNEKLFF. CDR3 DNA: TGTGCCAGCTCACCGACAGGGTCTAATGAAAAACTGTTTTTT.

The V gene is TRBV21-1, the J gene TRBJ2-6; no DNA check was done on the table's D call, TRBD1. TRBV21-1 is described as a pseudogene. CDR3 length: 19 amino acids. The CDR3: CASSLKGNDMSSGANVLTF. CDR3 sequence (DNA): TGTGCCAGCAGCCTAAAGGGGAATGACATGAGCTCTGGGGCCAACGTCCTGACTTTC.

This rearrangement joins TRBV5-6 to TRBJ1-6; D remains unclear. CDR3 length equals 15 residues. Per germline, CDR1 SGHDT and CDR2 YYEEEE. The ends were cut back, 4 bases at V and 2 bases at J, with 10 bases in the middle. Written as DNA, the CDR3 is TGTGCCAGCAGCGCCCCCGGGACCTATAATTCACCCCTCCACTTT. It is translated as CASSAPGTYNSPLHF.

The J gene is TRBJ2-1, the V gene TRBV7-9; possibly TRBD1 for D (6 bases). Trimming shortened V by 5 bases and J by 5 bases, and 22 bases separated the two germline ends. The CDR3 spans 17 residues. Germline V gene data show CDR1 as SEHNR and CDR2 as FQNEAQ (reference sequence). This CDR3 reads CASSHSTGSHQDNEQFF. The CDR3 DNA is TGTGCCAGCAGCCACTCGACAGGCTCCCACCAAGACAATGAGCAGTTCTTC.

This chain joins TRBV19 and TRBJ1-6; D might be TRBD1 (5 bases). V dropped 3 bases and J dropped 9 bases, with 18 bases sitting between them. Germline-derived CDR1 and CDR2 are LNHDA and SQIVND (reference sequence). The CDR3 runs 16 residues. The CDR3 here is CASSILLGRATSPLHF. The CDR3 DNA follows: TGTGCCAGTAGTATTTTACTGGGCAGGGCGACTTCACCCCTCCACTTT.

A single count supports this clone. The chain is built from TRBV4-1 and TRBJ2-5; TRBD2 agrees at 9 bases. CDR1 MGHRA and CDR2 YSYEKL come from the germline V gene. The CDR3 is made up of 15 amino acids. J was trimmed by 1 base and V by 8 bases; bases with no gene match: 8. The CDR3 coding sequence is TGCGCCAGCCCTCTGGCGGGGGGGCTCCAAGAGACCCAGTACTTC. This translates into CASPLAGGLQETQYF.

V and J are TRBV5-1 and TRBJ2-1; 8 bases agree with TRBD2. CDR1 is SGHRS and CDR2 is YFSETQ in the germline V gene. V shed 6 bases, J shed 8 bases, and the junction held 7 bases outside the gene matches. This CDR3 contains 13 residues. CDR3 sequence (DNA): TGCGCCAGCACCGGACTAGCTCGGGATGAGCAGTTCTTC. It encodes CASTGLARDEQFF.

The chain uses TRBV19 and TRBJ2-4; a weak D match, TRBD2 (6 bases). Germline-derived CDR1 and CDR2 are LNHDA and SQIVND (reference sequence). V lost 2 bases, J lost 8 bases, and 16 bases lay in between. This CDR3 region has 15 residues. CDR3 sequence: CASSISVGGGDIQYF. As DNA, the CDR3 is TGTGCCAGTAGTATATCAGTGGGAGGTGGGGACATTCAGTACTTC.

The CDR3 is CASSRVAGQGNEKLFF. The CDR3 nucleotides read TGTGCCAGCAGCCGCGTTGCGGGACAGGGAAATGAAAAACTGTTTTTT. The chain uses TRBV7-2 and TRBJ1-4; 9 bases agree with TRBD1. The V and J ends lost 5 bases and 5 bases, in that order; junction bases with no gene match: 9. CDR1 is SGHTA, CDR2 FQGNSA, per germline. The CDR3 runs 16 residues.

The rearrangement links TRBV27 to TRBJ2-7, with 7 bases that match TRBD2. J lost 6 bases, V lost 1 base, and 12 bases had no gene match. From germline, CDR1 is MNHEY and CDR2 SMNVEV (reference sequence). The CDR3 sequence is 16 residues long. The DNA of the CDR3 is TGTGCCAGCAGTTTATGGGGTCAGGGAGGGGTCGGCGAGCAGTACTTC. Amino acids: CASSLWGQGGVGEQYF.

The chain has TRBV7-9 and TRBJ2-5; possible D gene TRBD1, 7 bases. V lost 5 bases, J lost 5 bases, and 15 bases lay in between. The CDR3 consists of 14 residues. The V gene's germline CDR1 is SEHNR and CDR2 FQNEAQ (reference sequence). The CDR3 sequence is CASSRTGDSETQYF. In DNA, the CDR3 is TGTGCCAGCAGCCGAACAGGGGACTCGGAGACCCAGTACTTC.

This chain joins TRBV19 and TRBJ1-2, with TRBD1 matching 7 bases. V lost 5 bases to trimming and J lost 5 bases; unmatched junction nucleotides: 2. This CDR3 has 12 residues. CDR1 is LNHDA and CDR2 is SQIVND in the germline V gene (reference sequence). CDR3 in amino acids: CASSGQAYGYTF. The CDR3 DNA follows: TGTGCCAGTAGTGGACAGGCGTATGGCTACACCTTC. The entire variable domain, with the rest obtained from reference TRBV19 and TRBJ1-2, is as follows: DGGITQSPKYLFRKEGQNVTLSCEQNLNHDAMYWYRQDPGQGLRLIYYSQIVNDFQKGDIAEGYSVSREKKESFPLTVTSAQKNPTAFYLCASSGQAYGYTFGSGTRLTVV.

This clone showed up just a few times. This rearrangement joins TRBV28 to TRBJ1-4; D gene uncertain. Germline assignment: CDR1 MDHEN and CDR2 SYDVKM. The germline V and J ends were trimmed by 5 bases and 8 bases, with 15 bases remaining between them. The CDR3 has 14 residues. CDR3 region: CASSPPPRGEKLFF. As DNA, the CDR3 is TGTGCCAGCAGTCCTCCACCTCGAGGGGAAAAACTGTTTTTT.

V gene TRBV10-3 combines with J gene TRBJ1-2, with 9 bases identical to TRBD1. V lost 8 bases and J lost 8; bases outside the gene matches: 12. The germline V gene encodes CDR1 ENHRY and CDR2 SYGVKD. The CDR3 totals 14 residues. CDR3 sequence reads: CAIESGTGSIGYTF. Written as DNA, the CDR3 is TGTGCCATCGAATCTGGGACAGGGTCCATCGGCTACACCTTC.

J is TRBJ2-1 and V is TRBV6-4, with 7 nucleotides matching TRBD1. The CDR3 runs to 14 residues. The germline CDR1 and CDR2 sequences are MRHNA and SNTAGT. V shed 4 bases, J shed 4 bases, and the junction held 4 bases outside the gene matches. The CDR3 DNA follows: TGTGCCAGCAGTGCGGTACAGGGGTACAATGAGCAGTTCTTC. It yields the protein CASSAVQGYNEQFF.

The chain recombines TRBV3-1 (or the pseudogene TRBV3-2) with TRBJ1-1; D ambiguous. V was shortened by 4 bases and J by 0 bases, with 15 bases between the two germline ends. Germline V CDR1 and CDR2: LGHDT, YNNKEL (reference sequence). The CDR3 consists of 16 residues. DNA for the CDR3: TGTGCCAGCAGCCTAGGAGGCGCTGGGATGAACACTGAAGCTTTCTTT. This gives the protein CASSLGGAGMNTEAFF.

The rearrangement links TRBV7-2 to TRBJ2-7; 10 nucleotides match TRBD1. This CDR3 comprises 16 residues. Germline CDR1 and CDR2: SGHTA and FQGNSA. Germline trimming cut 3 bases from V and 6 bases from J; bases unmatched to any gene: 11. The CDR3 spells CASSFRGGTGALEQYF. The CDR3 nucleotides are TGTGCCAGCAGCTTCCGAGGGGGGACAGGGGCCCTCGAGCAGTACTTC.

V is TRBV11-3 and J is TRBJ2-7; D gene uncertain. Per the germline V gene, CDR1 is SGHNT and CDR2 is YENEEA. Trimming pared 4 bases from V and 2 bases from J, leaving 6 bases between. This CDR3 is 12 amino acids long. The CDR3: CASSSGTYEQYF. CDR3 sequence (DNA): TGTGCCAGCAGCTCGGGTACCTACGAGCAGTACTTC.